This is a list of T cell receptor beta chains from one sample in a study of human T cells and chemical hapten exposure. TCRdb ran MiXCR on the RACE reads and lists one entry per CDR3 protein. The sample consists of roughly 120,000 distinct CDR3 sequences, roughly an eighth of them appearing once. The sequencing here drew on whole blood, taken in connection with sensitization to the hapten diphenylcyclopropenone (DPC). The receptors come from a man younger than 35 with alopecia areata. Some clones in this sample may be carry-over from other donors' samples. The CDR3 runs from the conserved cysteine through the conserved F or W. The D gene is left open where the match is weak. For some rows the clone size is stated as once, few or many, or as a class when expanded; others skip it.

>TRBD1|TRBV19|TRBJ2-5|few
TGTGCCAGTGGACAGGGGGCGGTCCAAGAGACCCAGTACTTC
CASGQGAVQETQYF
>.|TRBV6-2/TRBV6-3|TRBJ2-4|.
TGTGCCAGCAGTTACTCCACAGTCGCCGGGGTCATTCAGTACTTC
CASSYSTVAGVIQYF
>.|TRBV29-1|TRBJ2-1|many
TGCAGCGTTGAGGCAGGGGCTGATTTCTTC
CSVEAGADFF
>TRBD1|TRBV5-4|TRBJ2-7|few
TGTGCCAGCAGCTTAGACAGGGGACCAGGAGGCGACGAGCAGTACTTC
CASSLDRGPGGDEQYF
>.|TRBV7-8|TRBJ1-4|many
TGTGCCAGCAGCTTGACAGGAGAGAATGAAAAACTGTTTTTT
CASSLTGENEKLFF
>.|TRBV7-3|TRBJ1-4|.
TGTGCCAGCAGCTCATACAGGGACCCCCTCGCAACTAATGAAAAACTGTTTTTT
CASSSYRDPLATNEKLFF
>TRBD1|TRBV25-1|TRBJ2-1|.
TGTGCCAGCAGTGAATTGGGACAGTGGCAGTTCTTC
CASSELGQWQFF
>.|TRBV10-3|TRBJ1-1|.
TGTGCCATCAGTGAACAAGGGGTTACCACTGAAGCTTTCTTT
CAISEQGVTTEAFF
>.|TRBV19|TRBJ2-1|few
TGTGCCAGTAGTACCACGTCGTCGGGTGGTGAGCAGTTCTTC
CASSTTSSGGEQFF
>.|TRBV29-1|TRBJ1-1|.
TGCAGCGTTAAAAAGGCAGGGGAGAGCAAAGCTTTCTTT
CSVKKAGESKAFF
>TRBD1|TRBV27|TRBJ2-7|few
TGTGCCAGCAGTGGTAGGACAGGGATGGGGGAGCAGTACTTC
CASSGRTGMGEQYF
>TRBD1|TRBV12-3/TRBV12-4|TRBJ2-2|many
TGTGCCAGCAGTCCCCGGACAGGAAACACCGGGGAGCTGTTTTTT
CASSPRTGNTGELFF
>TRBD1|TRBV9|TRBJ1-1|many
TGTGCCAGCAGCGAAACGGACAGGGGAGAAGCTTTCTTT
CASSETDRGEAFF
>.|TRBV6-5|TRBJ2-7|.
TGTGCCAGCAGTTACGGGGACGGCTACTACGAGCAGTACTTC
CASSYGDGYYEQYF
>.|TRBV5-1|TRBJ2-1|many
TGCGCCAGCACTCTAGGGCGGGATAACAATGAGCAGTTCTTC
CASTLGRDNNEQFF
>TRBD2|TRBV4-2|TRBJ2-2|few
TGTGCCAGCAGCCAAGCCCTCACTAGCGGGGATTACACCGGGGAGCTGTTTTTT
CASSQALTSGDYTGELFF
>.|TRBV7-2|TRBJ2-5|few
TGTGCCAGCAGCTTAGCGGGAAGAGGAGAGACCCAGTACTTC
CASSLAGRGETQYF
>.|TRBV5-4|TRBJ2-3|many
TGTGCCAGCAGCTTGGGCACAGCTGGGACAGATACGCAGTATTTT
CASSLGTAGTDTQYF
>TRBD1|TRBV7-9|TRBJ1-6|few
TGTGCCAGCAGCTTAATCGTGGGGACAGGGGTCTCACCCCTCCACTTT
CASSLIVGTGVSPLHF
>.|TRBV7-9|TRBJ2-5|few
TGTGCCAGCAGACAGGGATCCCAAGAGACCCAGTACTTC
CASRQGSQETQYF
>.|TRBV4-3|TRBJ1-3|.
TGCGCCAGCAGCCAAGAGTTTCTGAGCTCTGGAAACACCATATATTTT
CASSQEFLSSGNTIYF
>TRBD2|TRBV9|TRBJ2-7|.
TGTGCCAGCAGCGCCCGCGGGGGGGTCTACGAGCAGTACTTC
CASSARGGVYEQYF
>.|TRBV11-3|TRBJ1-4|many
TGTGCCAGCAGCTTACCGGATACTAATGAAAAACTGTTTTTT
CASSLPDTNEKLFF
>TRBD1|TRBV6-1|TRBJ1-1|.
TGTGCCAGCAGGAGGGACAGCCTAACGAACACTGAAGCTTTCTTT
CASRRDSLTNTEAFF
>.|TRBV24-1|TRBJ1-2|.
TGTGCCACCAGTGATACGACTGACGATGGCTACACCTTC
CATSDTTDDGYTF
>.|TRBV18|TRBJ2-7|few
TGTGCCAGCTCACCACCGGCGACGGTTTACGAGCAGTACTTC
CASSPPATVYEQYF
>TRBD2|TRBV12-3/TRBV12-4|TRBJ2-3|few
TGTGCCAGCAGTTTCCGGGGGGGACCTAGGGGCACAGATACGCAGTATTTT
CASSFRGGPRGTDTQYF
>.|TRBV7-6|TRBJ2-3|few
TGTGCCAGCAGCCACCGGGACGGCACAGATACGCAGTATTTT
CASSHRDGTDTQYF
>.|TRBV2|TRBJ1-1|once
TGTGCCAGCAGTGTACGAAGGGCAGGGGTAAACACTGAAGCTTTCTTT
CASSVRRAGVNTEAFF
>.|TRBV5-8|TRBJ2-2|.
TGTGCCAGCAGCTATCCGGGACGGACATTCGCGAACACCGGGGAGCTGTTTTTT
CASSYPGRTFANTGELFF
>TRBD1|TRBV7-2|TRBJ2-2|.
TGTGCCAGCAGCCCGCGGACAGGTAGCACCGGGGAGCTGTTTTTT
CASSPRTGSTGELFF
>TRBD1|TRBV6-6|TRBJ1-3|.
TGTGCCAGCAGCCCAACAGGGGGCTCTGGAAACACCATATATTTT
CASSPTGGSGNTIYF
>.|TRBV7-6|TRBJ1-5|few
TGTGCCAGCAGCCAAGAGACAGCCTATAGCAATCAGCCCCAGCATTTT
CASSQETAYSNQPQHF
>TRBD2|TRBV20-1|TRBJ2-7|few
TGCAGTGCTAAACGGGGGGGCCAAGACTACGAGCAGTACTTC
CSAKRGGQDYEQYF
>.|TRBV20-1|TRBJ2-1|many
TGCAGTGCCACCCACAGGAGAAGCTCCTACAATGAGCAGTTCTTC
CSATHRRSSYNEQFF
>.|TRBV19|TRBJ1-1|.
TGTGCCAGTAGCGCCCGACTCAACCCTGAAGCTTTCTTT
CASSARLNPEAFF
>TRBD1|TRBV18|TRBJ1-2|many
TGTGCCAGCTCACCGGTAACAGGGGATGGCTACACCTTC
CASSPVTGDGYTF
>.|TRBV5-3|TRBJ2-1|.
TGTGCCAGAAGCTTGACTAGCTCCTACAATGAGCAGTTCTTC
CARSLTSSYNEQFF
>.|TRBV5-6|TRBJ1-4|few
TGTGCCAGCAGGCCGACAGGAACTAATGAAAAACTGTTTTTT
CASRPTGTNEKLFF
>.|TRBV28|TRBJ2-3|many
TGTGCCAGCAGTTTGGGGGCCGCGGGGGACACAGATACGCAGTATTTT
CASSLGAAGDTDTQYF
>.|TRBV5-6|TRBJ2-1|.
TGTGCCAGCAGCTTGAGTGGATTTGAGCAGTTCTTC
CASSLSGFEQFF
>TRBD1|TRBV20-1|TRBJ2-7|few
TGCAGTGCTAGAGACCCAACAGGGGCCTCCTACGAGCAGTACTTC
CSARDPTGASYEQYF
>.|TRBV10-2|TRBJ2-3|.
TGCGCCACTAAACCACTGCCAGATACGCAGTATTTT
CATKPLPDTQYF
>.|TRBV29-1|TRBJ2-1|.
TGCAGCGTTGACGGTTTTTACAATGAGCAGTTCTTC
CSVDGFYNEQFF
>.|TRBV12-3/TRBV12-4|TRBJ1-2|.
TGTGCCAGCAGTTTTAGTAGGGTCGAGGGCTACACCTTC
CASSFSRVEGYTF
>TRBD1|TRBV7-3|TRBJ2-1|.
TGTGCCAGCAGCCAAGACAGGGGGAGCCCCTCGAATGAGCAGTTCTTC
CASSQDRGSPSNEQFF